The sequence of this TCR beta chain was determined in a study of Ad26.COV2.S vaccination and SARS-CoV-2 variants. The CDR3 spans 16 residues. The ends were cut back, 5 bases at V and 0 bases at J, with 15 bases in the middle. Germline V gene data show CDR1 as SGHNT and CDR2 as YENEEA. Indicated treatment: around 19 received Ad26.COV2.S at low or high dose, single or two shots; roughly five received placebo; per-sample allocation not given. Samples came from day 63 after the first vaccine or placebo injection. TCRdb's copy holds only in-frame clones and misses some; the assay was immunoSEQ multiplex PCR. The data show some 270,000 clones, approximately 90% seen once.

This sequence joins TRBV11-3 and TRBJ2-3, with D possibly being TRBD1 (6 bases). The TCR was taken from a person between 18 and 59 years old who received the Ad26.COV2.S COVID-19 vaccine or a placebo. Here the sequenced sample was peripheral blood, taken in a trial of Ad26.COV2.S vaccine versus placebo. The DNA of the CDR3 is TGTGCCAGCAGCCAAGGGACACTCGCTAGCACAGATACGCAGTATTTT. Amino acid sequence: CASSQGTLASTDTQYF. The full variable domain, with the rest looked up from reference TRBV11-3 and TRBJ2-3, is EAGVVQSPRYKIIEKKQPVAFWCNPISGHNTLYWYLQNLGQGPELLIRYENEEAVDDSQLPKDRFSAERLKGVDSTLKIQPAELGDSAVYLCASSQGTLASTDTQYFGPGTRLTVL.